This T cell receptor beta chain was observed in a study of T cells in tuberculosis. Assay: immunoSEQ multiplex PCR; the TCRdb copy retains only in-frame clones and omits some. The sample lists roughly 45,000 clones; roughly 94% were seen once. In germline, CDR1 is MDHEN, CDR2 SYDVKM. The V end was cut by 5 bases, the J end by 11 bases, with 13 bases between. The CDR3 has 11 residues. Tuberculin skin test and IGRA determined adolescents' latent tuberculosis status at entry. Broader study findings: Smaller distances to GMM-specific TCRs suggested their expansion in active tuberculosis.

A single count supports this clone. The antigen is unknown. The V gene is TRBV28, the J gene TRBJ2-7; D uncertain. The sequence came from a donor aged 10-30 years with latent tuberculosis or without tuberculosis infection. Some clones in this sample may be carry-over from other donors' samples. Material for sequencing was PBMCs. CDR3 loop: CASSLQFSKYF. The CDR3 DNA reads as TGTGCCAGCAGTCTTCAGTTTTCAAAGTACTTC.